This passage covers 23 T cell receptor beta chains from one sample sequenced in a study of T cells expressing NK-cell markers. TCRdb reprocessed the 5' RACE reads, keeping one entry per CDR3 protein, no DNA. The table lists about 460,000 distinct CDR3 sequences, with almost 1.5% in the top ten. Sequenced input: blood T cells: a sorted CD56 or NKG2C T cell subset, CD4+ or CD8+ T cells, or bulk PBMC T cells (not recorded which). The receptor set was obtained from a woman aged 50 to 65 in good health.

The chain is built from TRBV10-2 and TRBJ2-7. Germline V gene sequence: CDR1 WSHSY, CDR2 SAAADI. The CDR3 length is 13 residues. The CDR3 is CASTYRTGLEQYF.

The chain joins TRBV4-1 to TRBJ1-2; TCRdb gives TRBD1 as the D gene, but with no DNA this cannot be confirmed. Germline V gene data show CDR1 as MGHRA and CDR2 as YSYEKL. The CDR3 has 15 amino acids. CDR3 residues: CASSQPLVGVRGYTF.

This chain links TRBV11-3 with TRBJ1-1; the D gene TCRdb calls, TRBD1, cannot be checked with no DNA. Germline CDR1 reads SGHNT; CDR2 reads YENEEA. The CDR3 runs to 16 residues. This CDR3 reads CASSTGQVLGNTEAFF.

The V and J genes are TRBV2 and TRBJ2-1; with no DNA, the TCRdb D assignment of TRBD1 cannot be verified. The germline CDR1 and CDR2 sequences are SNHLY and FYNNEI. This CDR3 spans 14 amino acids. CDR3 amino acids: CASRKSDSSNEQFF.

The CDR3 spells CSARSLAATSYNEQFF. This sequence joins TRBV20-1 and TRBJ2-1. CDR1 is DFQATT, CDR2 SNEGSKA, per germline (reference sequence). This CDR3 contains 16 residues.

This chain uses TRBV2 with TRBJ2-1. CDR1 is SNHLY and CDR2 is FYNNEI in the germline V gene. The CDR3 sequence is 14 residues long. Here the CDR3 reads CASGVESSYNEQFF.

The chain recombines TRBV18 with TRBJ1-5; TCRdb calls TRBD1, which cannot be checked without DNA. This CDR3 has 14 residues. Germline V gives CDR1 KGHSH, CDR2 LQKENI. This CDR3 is CASSPSPSGQPQHF.

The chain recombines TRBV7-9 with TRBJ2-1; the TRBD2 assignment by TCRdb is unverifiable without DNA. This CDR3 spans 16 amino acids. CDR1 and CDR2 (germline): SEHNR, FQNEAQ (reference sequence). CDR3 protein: CASNSYRLGTYNEQFF.

The CDR3 here is CASSFDRVSDYGYTF. V is TRBV12-3 or TRBV12-4 and J is TRBJ1-2; TCRdb gives TRBD1 as the D gene, but with no DNA this cannot be confirmed. The CDR3 loop spans 15 amino acids.

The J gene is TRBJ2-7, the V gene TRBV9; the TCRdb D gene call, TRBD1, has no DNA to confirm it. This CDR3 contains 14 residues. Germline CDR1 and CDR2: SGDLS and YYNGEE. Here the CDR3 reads CASSVGTGTYEQYF.

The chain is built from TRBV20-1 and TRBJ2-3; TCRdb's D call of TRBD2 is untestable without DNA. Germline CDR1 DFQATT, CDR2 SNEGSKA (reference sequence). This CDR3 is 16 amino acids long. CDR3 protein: CSARPLRRESTDTQYF.

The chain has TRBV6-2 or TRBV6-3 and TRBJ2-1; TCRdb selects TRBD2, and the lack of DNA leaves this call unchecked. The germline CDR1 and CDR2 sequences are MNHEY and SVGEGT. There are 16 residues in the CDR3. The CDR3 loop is CASKGQGGLARNEQFF.

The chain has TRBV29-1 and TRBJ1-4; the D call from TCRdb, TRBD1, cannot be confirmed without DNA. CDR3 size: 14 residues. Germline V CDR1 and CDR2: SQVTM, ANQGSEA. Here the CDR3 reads CSAPLPGQSGKLFF. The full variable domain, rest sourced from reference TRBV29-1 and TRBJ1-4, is SAVISQKPSRDICQRGTSLTIQCQVDSQVTMMFWYRQQPGQSLTLIATANQGSEATYESGFVIDKFPISRPNLTFSTLTVSNMSPEDSSIYLCSAPLPGQSGKLFFGSGTQLSVL.

The CDR3: CASSPRWSLRGNEQFF. V and J are TRBV12-3 or TRBV12-4 and TRBJ2-1. The CDR3 extends over 16 amino acids.

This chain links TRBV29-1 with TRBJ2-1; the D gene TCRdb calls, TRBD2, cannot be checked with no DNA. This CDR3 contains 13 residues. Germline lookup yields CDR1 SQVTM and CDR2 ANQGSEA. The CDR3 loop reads CSLAAGGMSEQFF.

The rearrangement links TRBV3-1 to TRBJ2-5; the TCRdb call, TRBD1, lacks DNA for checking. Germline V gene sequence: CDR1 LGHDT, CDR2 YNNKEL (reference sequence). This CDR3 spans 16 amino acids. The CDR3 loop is CASSQSGQGYQETQYF.

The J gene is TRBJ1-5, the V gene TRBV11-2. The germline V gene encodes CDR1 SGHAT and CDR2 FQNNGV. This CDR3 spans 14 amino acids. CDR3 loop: CASSLDRLNQPQHF.

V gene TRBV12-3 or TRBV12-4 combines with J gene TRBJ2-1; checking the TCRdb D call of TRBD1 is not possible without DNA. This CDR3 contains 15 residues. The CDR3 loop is CASSPGVQGTNEQFF.

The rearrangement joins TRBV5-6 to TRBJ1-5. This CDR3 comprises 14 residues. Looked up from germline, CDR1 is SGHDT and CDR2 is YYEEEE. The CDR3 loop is CASSLSSAFQPQHF.

CDR3: CASSHQGGESYEQYF. The J gene is TRBJ2-7, the V gene TRBV4-1; without DNA, the TCRdb call of TRBD1 cannot be checked. The CDR3 consists of 15 residues. Germline V gene lookup returns CDR1 MGHRA and CDR2 YSYEKL.

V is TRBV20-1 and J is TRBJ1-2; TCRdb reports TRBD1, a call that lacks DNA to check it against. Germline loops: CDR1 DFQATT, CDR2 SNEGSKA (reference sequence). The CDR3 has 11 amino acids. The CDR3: CSARPGNGYTF.

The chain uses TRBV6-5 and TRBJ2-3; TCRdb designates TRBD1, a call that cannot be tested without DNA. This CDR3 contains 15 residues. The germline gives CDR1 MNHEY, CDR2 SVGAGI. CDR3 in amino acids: CASSRATGSTDTQYF.

CDR3 sequence reads: CASSFRGRTPYEQYF. The gene calls are TRBV5-1 and TRBJ2-7; TCRdb reports TRBD1, a call that lacks DNA to check it against. This CDR3 is built from 15 residues. Per germline, CDR1 SGHRS and CDR2 YFSETQ.